This T cell receptor (beta chain) was sequenced in a study of T cells in Graves' hyperthyroidism and ophthalmopathy. The authors deemed Graves' hyperthyroidism stable absent ophthalmopathy progression within 18 months. Among the patients, aged 18 to 65, hyperthyroidism was newly diagnosed and had lasted under 2 months. RNA transcripts served as the template for amplifying TCR beta CDR3 regions. With the HTBI primer set, the TCR CDR3 went through a first round of RT-PCR. TCRdb fed the multiplex PCR reads into MiXCR, producing one record per CDR3 protein. The sample yields roughly 570,000 distinct CDR3 sequences, 40% to 55% seen once. General study points: Prediction of ophthalmopathy progression came a median around 6 months pre-onset. Peripheral blood also featured most of the thyroid clonotypes expanded above 0.001.

Germline lookup yields CDR1 SGHTA and CDR2 FQGTGA. There are 16 residues in the CDR3. Details on this clonotype: Antigen: not known. One end of the junction does not line up with germline, which may come from a read error.

This TCR was sampled from a woman aged 18-29 years with Graves' hyperthyroidism. Source material: peripheral blood or thyroid tissue (not recorded which). The genes are TRBV7-3 and TRBJ2-3; 13 positions match TRBD2. The CDR3 reads CASSLTSGRAPDTQYF. The DNA for the CDR3 is TGCGCCAGCAGCTTAACTAGCGGGAGGGCCCCAGATACGCAGTATTTT.